The 4 T cell receptor beta chains below come from one sample, sequenced in a study of regulatory T cells in long-lasting Graves disease. Time point noted: persistent/refractory GD, antithyroid drugs over 5 years with positive TRAb. From RNA extracted from PBMCs, the TCR library was made. HTBI primers from iRepertoire and Arm-PCR of CDR3 regions yielded the TCR beta libraries. From the multiplex PCR reads, TCRdb called clonotypes with MiXCR, one entry per CDR3 protein. Here the sample spans over 650,000 distinct CDR3 sequences, about 32% being singletons. The source was peripheral blood mononuclear cells (PBMCs), collected when the disease was refractory, from a patient treated with antithyroid drugs. The source of these receptors is a female donor with Graves disease.

V usage is TRBV30 and J usage is TRBJ2-7, with D perhaps TRBD1 (5 bases). V lost 0 bases and J lost 6, with 12 bases in between. The germline V gene has CDR1 GTSNPN and CDR2 SVGIG (reference sequence). The CDR3 extends over 13 amino acids. For the CDR3, the DNA is TGTGCCTGGAGTGTCGGGCAGGGCAGCGAGCAGTACTTC. Amino acid sequence: CAWSVGQGSEQYF.

Ten or more counts support this clonotype. The chain couples TRBV12-3 or TRBV12-4 to TRBJ1-1; no clear D. This CDR3 contains 16 residues. V was shortened by 6 bases and J by 1 base, with 18 bases between the two germline ends. The CDR3 spells CASSRGLGATNTEAFF. The DNA of the CDR3 is TGTGCCAGCAGCCGAGGGCTTGGAGCAACGAACACTGAAGCTTTCTTT.

At least ten counts were recorded for this clonotype. This chain links TRBV6-5 with TRBJ1-1; possible D gene TRBD1, 5 bases. Germline CDR1 and CDR2: MNHEY and SVGAGI. V was clipped by 2 bases and J by 0 bases, with 13 bases between them. This CDR3 is built from 16 residues. CDR3 DNA: TGTGCCAGCAGTTACAAGGGGCTGAAGGTGAACACTGAAGCTTTCTTT. This codes for CASSYKGLKVNTEAFF.

The sample holds one count of this clonotype. This chain uses TRBV7-2 with TRBJ2-3; TRBD2 matches 9 bases. The CDR3 extends over 18 amino acids. The V gene's germline CDR1 is SGHTA and CDR2 FQGNSA. Unmatched junction bases numbered 11, after V lost 4 bases and J lost 0 bases. The CDR3 sequence is CASSSPFSGRVSTDTQYF. CDR3 bases: TGTGCCAGCAGCTCCCCGTTTAGCGGGAGAGTGAGCACAGATACGCAGTATTTT.